This T cell receptor (beta chain) was retrieved from a study of response to subunit inactivated influenza vaccine. The study, taken as a whole, reports: Authors suggested each seasonal influenza vaccination recruits few new T cells.

Per germline, CDR1 MDHEN and CDR2 SYDVKM. The CDR3 has 15 residues. The J segment lost 6 bases and the V segment lost 3 bases, leaving 6 bases of the junction unmatched. TCRdb itself ran the RT-PCR reads through MiXCR, one entry per CDR3 protein. The sample yields 500,000 to 600,000 distinct CDR3 sequences, 12% seen once. Regarding this clonotype: Its antigen remains unknown.

The source material was PBMCs from blood, sampled on the day of vaccination. The receptor was derived from a man between 50 and 59 years old who received an inactivated influenza vaccine. V is TRBV28 and J is TRBJ2-1; 9 positions agree with TRBD2. CDR3 region: CASSFLAGGANEQFF. In DNA form, the CDR3 reads TGTGCCAGCAGTTTCTTGGCGGGGGGGGCCAATGAGCAGTTCTTC.